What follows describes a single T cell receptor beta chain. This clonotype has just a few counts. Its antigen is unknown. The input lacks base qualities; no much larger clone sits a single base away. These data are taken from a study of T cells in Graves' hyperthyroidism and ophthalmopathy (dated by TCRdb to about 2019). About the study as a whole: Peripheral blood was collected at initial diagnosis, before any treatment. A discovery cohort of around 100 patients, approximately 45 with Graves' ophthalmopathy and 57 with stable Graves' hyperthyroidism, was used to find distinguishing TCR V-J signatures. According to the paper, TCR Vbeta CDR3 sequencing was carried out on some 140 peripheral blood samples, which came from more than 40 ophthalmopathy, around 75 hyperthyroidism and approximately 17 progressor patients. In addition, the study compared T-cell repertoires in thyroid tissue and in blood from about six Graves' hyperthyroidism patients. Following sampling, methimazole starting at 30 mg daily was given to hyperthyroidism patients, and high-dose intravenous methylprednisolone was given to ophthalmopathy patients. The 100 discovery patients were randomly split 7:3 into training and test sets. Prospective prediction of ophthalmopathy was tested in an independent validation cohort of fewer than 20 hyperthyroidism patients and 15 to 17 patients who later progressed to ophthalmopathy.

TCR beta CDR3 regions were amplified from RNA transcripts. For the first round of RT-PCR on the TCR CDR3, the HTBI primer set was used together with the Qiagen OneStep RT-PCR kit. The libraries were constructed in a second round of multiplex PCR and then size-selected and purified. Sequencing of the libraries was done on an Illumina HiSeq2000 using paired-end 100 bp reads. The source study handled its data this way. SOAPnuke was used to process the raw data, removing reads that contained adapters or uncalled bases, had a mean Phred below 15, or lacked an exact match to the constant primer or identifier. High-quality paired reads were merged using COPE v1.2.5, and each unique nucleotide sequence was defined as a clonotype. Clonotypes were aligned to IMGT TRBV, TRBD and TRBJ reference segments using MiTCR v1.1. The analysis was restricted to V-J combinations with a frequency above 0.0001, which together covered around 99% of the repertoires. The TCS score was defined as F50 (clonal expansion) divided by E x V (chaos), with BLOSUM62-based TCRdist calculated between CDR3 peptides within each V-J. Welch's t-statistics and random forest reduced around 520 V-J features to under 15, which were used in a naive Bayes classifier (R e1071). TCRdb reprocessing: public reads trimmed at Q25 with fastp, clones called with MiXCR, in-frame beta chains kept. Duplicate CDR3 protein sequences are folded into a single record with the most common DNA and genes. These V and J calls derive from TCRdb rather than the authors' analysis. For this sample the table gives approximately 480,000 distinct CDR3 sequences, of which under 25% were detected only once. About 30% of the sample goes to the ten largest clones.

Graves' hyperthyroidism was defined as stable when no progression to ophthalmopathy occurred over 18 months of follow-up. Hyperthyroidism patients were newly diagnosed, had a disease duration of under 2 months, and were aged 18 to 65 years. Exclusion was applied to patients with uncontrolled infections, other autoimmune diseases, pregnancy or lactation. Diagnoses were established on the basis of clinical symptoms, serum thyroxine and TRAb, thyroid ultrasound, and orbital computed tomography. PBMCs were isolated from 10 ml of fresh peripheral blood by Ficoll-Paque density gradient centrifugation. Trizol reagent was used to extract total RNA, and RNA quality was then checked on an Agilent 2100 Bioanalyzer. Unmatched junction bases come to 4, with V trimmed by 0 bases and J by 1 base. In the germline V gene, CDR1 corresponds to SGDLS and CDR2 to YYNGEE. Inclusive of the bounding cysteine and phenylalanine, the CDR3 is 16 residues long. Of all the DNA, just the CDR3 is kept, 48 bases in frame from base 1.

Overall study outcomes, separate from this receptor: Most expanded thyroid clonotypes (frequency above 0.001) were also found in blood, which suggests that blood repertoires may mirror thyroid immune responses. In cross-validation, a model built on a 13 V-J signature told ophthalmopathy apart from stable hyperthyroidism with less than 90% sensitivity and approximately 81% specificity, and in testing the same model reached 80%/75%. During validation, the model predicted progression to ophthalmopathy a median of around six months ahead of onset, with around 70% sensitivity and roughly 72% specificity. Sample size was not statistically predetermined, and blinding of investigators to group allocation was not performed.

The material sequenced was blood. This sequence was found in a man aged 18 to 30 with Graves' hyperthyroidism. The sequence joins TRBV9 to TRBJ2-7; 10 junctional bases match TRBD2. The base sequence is TGTGCCAGCAGCGTAGATTCTAGCGGGGGATCCTACGAGCAGTACTTC. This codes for CASSVDSSGGSYEQYF.